What follows is one T cell receptor beta chain and its context. Its antigen is unidentified. Regarding time point: week 47, end of study. All doses held 300 ug of mutant IDH1 20-mer peptide, with topical imiquimod. Scheduled for weeks 1, 3, 5, 7, 11, 15, 19 and 23, eight vaccinations were given to patients. Donors had new IDH1-mutant astrocytomas of WHO grade 3 or 4 (ATRX-lost). This entry belongs to a study of a mutant IDH1 vaccine in newly diagnosed glioma. The overall study: Vaccine administration was initiated 4-6 weeks following radiotherapy alone, or with temozolomide cycles.

The method was immunoSEQ multiplex PCR; TCRdb's version includes in-frame clones alone and lacks a portion of them. The sample shows fewer than 60,000 clones, about 65% of them seen only once. The CDR3 is 11 residues long. The V gene lost 4 bases and the J gene lost 2 bases, with 3 bases spanning the gap. Per the germline V gene, CDR1 is DFQATT and CDR2 is SNEGSKA (reference sequence). The input for sequencing was peripheral blood mononuclear cells (PBMCs), taken from a glioma patient whose treatment included an IDH1 peptide vaccine. The sequence was obtained from a man aged 40-49 years with glioma. Some clones in this sample may be carry-over from other donors' samples. V usage is TRBV20-1 and J usage is TRBJ1-3; D remains unclear. The CDR3: CSATAGNTIYF. The CDR3 DNA sequence: TGCAGTGCTACTGCTGGAAACACCATATATTTT.